The 27 T cell receptor beta chains below come from one sample, sequenced in a study of cytomegalovirus exposure and HLA in healthy donors. In the PCR, 60 Vbeta and 13 Jbeta primers were used. Generated by immunoSEQ multiplex PCR, the TCRdb table keeps only in-frame clones and is missing some. The table includes about 90,000 clones, roughly 73% detected once. Sequencing was done on a sample of PBMCs. These receptors originate from a boy aged 5-17 years in good health and CMV-seronegative.

V and J are TRBV6-5 and TRBJ2-3; 11 bases agree with TRBD2. Trimming removed 6 bases from V and 2 bases from J; junction bases left unmatched: 4. CDR1 is MNHEY, CDR2 SVGAGI, per germline. This CDR3 comprises 15 residues. The CDR3 protein is CASRATSGVTDTQYF. The CDR3 bases are TGTGCCAGCAGGGCGACTAGCGGGGTCACAGATACGCAGTATTTT.

This rearrangement joins TRBV7-7 to TRBJ1-1; 7 nucleotides line up with TRBD1. CDR1 is SSHAT and CDR2 is FNYEAQ in the germline V gene (reference sequence). The CDR3 contains 13 residues. V lost 5 bases and J lost 2; bases outside the gene matches: 2. CDR3 nucleotide sequence: TGTGCCAGCAGCCGGGACAGCAACACTGAAGCTTTCTTT. Protein sequence: CASSRDSNTEAFF.

V gene TRBV30 combines with J gene TRBJ2-7; D remains unclear. Trimming removed 2 bases at V and 3 bases at J, with 5 bases between. The CDR3 extends over 11 amino acids. Germline V gene lookup returns CDR1 GTSNPN and CDR2 SVGIG (reference sequence). The CDR3 region is CAWSNGYEQYF. In nucleotides, the CDR3 is TGTGCCTGGAGTAACGGCTACGAGCAGTACTTC.

The chain uses TRBV6-5 and TRBJ2-1, with 8 bases that match TRBD2. The CDR3 has 16 residues. V dropped 4 bases and J dropped 0; count of bases not matched to a gene: 5. Germline V gene sequence: CDR1 MNHEY, CDR2 SVGAGI. The CDR3 protein is CASSWASGSSYNEQFF. CDR3 DNA: TGTGCCAGCAGTTGGGCCAGCGGGAGCTCCTACAATGAGCAGTTCTTC.

In regard to this clone: Other DNA sequences within the sample encode an identical CDR3. The CDR3 sequence: CASSLRTTVSPNTEAFF. For the CDR3, the DNA is TGTGCCAGCAGCTTACGGACTACCGTGTCGCCGAACACTGAAGCTTTCTTT. The V and J genes are TRBV11-1 and TRBJ1-1; no firm D call. The germline V gene has CDR1 SGHAT and CDR2 FQDESV (reference sequence). Between the trimmed V and J ends, which lost 2 bases and 1 base, there was a span of 17 bases. There are 17 residues in the CDR3.

V is TRBV28 and J is TRBJ1-2; D ambiguous. The CDR3 sequence is 13 residues long. The V gene's germline CDR1 is MDHEN and CDR2 SYDVKM. V was clipped by 3 bases and J by 3 bases, with 8 bases between them. The CDR3 region has the DNA TGTGCCAGCAGTTTTAGGAGGGACTATGGCTACACCTTC. As protein: CASSFRRDYGYTF.

V is TRBV5-4 and J is TRBJ2-7; TRBD2 matches 7 bases. From germline, CDR1 is SGHNT and CDR2 YYREEE (reference sequence). This CDR3 is built from 15 residues. Trimming took 0 bases from V and 7 from J; bases not matched to a gene: 10. The CDR3 sequence is CASSLVAGADSEQYF. CDR3 in DNA: TGTGCCAGCAGCTTGGTTGCGGGAGCTGATAGTGAGCAGTACTTC.

The V call is TRBV7-2, the J call TRBJ1-4, with D hard to call. V lost 1 base, J lost 5 bases, and 8 bases lay in between. This CDR3 contains 14 residues. The germline CDR1 and CDR2 sequences are SGHTA and FQGNSA. The CDR3 reads CASSLVVRNEKLFF. CDR3 bases: TGTGCCAGCAGCTTAGTAGTCCGAAATGAAAAACTGTTTTTT.

The V gene is TRBV15, the J gene TRBJ2-1, with D possibly matching TRBD1 (6 bases). Germline loops: CDR1 LNHNV, CDR2 YYDKDF (reference sequence). The V end lost 5 bases, the J end lost 0 bases, and 14 bases lay between the germline ends. The CDR3 covers 16 residues. This CDR3 reads CATSEQGVGSYNEQFF. The CDR3 coding sequence is TGTGCCACCAGCGAACAGGGAGTGGGCTCCTACAATGAGCAGTTCTTC.

The chain uses TRBV9 and TRBJ2-5; D is possibly TRBD2 (5 bases). The V end was cut by 3 bases, the J end by 2 bases, with 11 bases between. Germline CDR1 reads SGDLS; CDR2 reads YYNGEE. The CDR3 totals 14 residues. CDR3 protein: CASSAGNDQETQYF. The DNA of the CDR3 is TGTGCCAGCAGCGCCGGGAACGATCAAGAGACCCAGTACTTC.

V usage is TRBV7-9 and J usage is TRBJ2-2; TRBD2 agrees at 7 bases. J was trimmed by 4 bases and V by 1 base; bases with no gene match: 6. This CDR3 is built from 16 residues. From germline, CDR1 is SEHNR and CDR2 FQNEAQ (reference sequence). The chain's CDR3 is CASSLVYAGVTGELFF. As DNA, the CDR3 is TGTGCCAGCAGCTTAGTTTACGCGGGGGTCACCGGGGAGCTGTTTTTT.

J is TRBJ1-1 and V is TRBV14, with D possibly TRBD1 on 5 matching bases. The V and J ends lost 10 bases and 2 bases respectively, with 14 bases between them. Germline CDR1 reads SGHDN; CDR2 reads FVKESK. The CDR3 consists of 13 residues. CDR3 DNA sequence: TGTGCCACCAGTTACGGGGGAAACACTGAAGCTTTCTTT. It is translated as CATSYGGNTEAFF.

The chain uses TRBV4-1 and TRBJ2-7; possible D gene TRBD2, 5 bases. V was cut by 0 bases and J by 2 bases, with 11 bases left in between. The length of the CDR3 is 15 residues. Looked up from germline, CDR1 is MGHRA and CDR2 is YSYEKL. CDR3 nucleotides: TGCGCCAGCAGCCAAGATGGTAGCGTAGCCTACGAGCAGTACTTC. This encodes CASSQDGSVAYEQYF.

This chain connects TRBV6-5 to TRBJ2-2; 12 positions agree with TRBD2. This CDR3 has 14 residues. CDR1 and CDR2 from the germline V gene are MNHEY and SVGAGI. Trimming took 10 bases from V and 7 from J; bases not matched to a gene: 7. The CDR3 sequence is CATVLAGGVGELFF. DNA for the CDR3: TGTGCCACCGTACTAGCGGGAGGAGTCGGGGAGCTGTTTTTT.

The chain joins TRBV29-1 to TRBJ2-1; 7 nucleotides match TRBD1. V lost 5 bases, J lost 2 bases, and 6 bases stayed unmatched. Germline V gene sequence: CDR1 SQVTM, CDR2 ANQGSEA. This CDR3 spans 14 amino acids. As DNA, the CDR3 is TGCAGCGTTTTCGCCGGACAGGCCTACAATGAGCAGTTCTTC. Its protein product is CSVFAGQAYNEQFF.

V and J are TRBV5-6 and TRBJ2-5, with D tentatively TRBD2 (5 bases). This CDR3 spans 14 amino acids. The V end lost 1 base, the J end lost 2 bases, and 9 bases lay between the germline ends. Germline V lookup: CDR1 SGHDT, CDR2 YYEEEE. CDR3 bases: TGTGCCAGCAGCTTGTCCAGGACTCAAGAGACCCAGTACTTC. This gives the protein CASSLSRTQETQYF.

This chain uses TRBV7-3 with TRBJ2-5, with a tentative D call TRBD1 (5 bases). The V end was cut by 5 bases, the J end by 2 bases, with 9 bases between. Per germline, CDR1 SGHTA and CDR2 FQGTGA. This CDR3 contains 13 residues. The CDR3: CASSRTQQETQYF. For the CDR3, the DNA is TGTGCCAGCAGCCGGACACAGCAAGAGACCCAGTACTTC.

The chain employs TRBV28 and TRBJ1-1, with D unresolved. CDR3 length: 14 residues. With 2 bases removed from V and 4 bases from J, the gap between germline ends came to 11 bases. Germline values: CDR1 MDHEN, CDR2 SYDVKM. The CDR3 sequence: CASSLRGPRTEAFF. CDR3 DNA: TGTGCCAGCAGTTTAAGAGGGCCGCGCACTGAAGCTTTCTTT.

This clone was observed a handful of times. The chain combines TRBV5-1 with TRBJ2-2; D uncertain. Germline values: CDR1 SGHRS, CDR2 YFSETQ. The V end lost 3 bases, the J end lost 0 bases, and 6 bases lay between the germline ends. There are 14 residues in the CDR3. The CDR3 is CASSSGSNTGELFF. In DNA, the CDR3 is TGCGCCAGCAGCTCAGGTTCGAACACCGGGGAGCTGTTTTTT.

The CDR3 coding sequence is TGTGCCTGGACACCTTGGACTAGTAGTTCGGGAGAGCAGTTCTTC. Translating gives CAWTPWTSSSGEQFF. The chain employs TRBV30 and TRBJ2-1, with 7 bases that match TRBD2. After removal of 4 bases from V and 10 bases from J, the junction contained 16 bases not matched to a gene. Germline CDR1 GTSNPN, CDR2 SVGIG (reference sequence). The CDR3 spans 15 residues.

This clone was found a few times. The chain carries TRBV14 and TRBJ2-3; TRBD1 matches at 7 bases. Germline loops: CDR1 SGHDN, CDR2 FVKESK. The CDR3 has 19 residues. Trimming at V came to 0 bases and at J to 0 bases, leaving 12 bases not matched to a gene. CDR3 nucleotide sequence: TGTGCCAGCAGCCAAGATCAACAGGGGCCCGGACGAAGCACAGATACGCAGTATTTT. Protein: CASSQDQQGPGRSTDTQYF.

The chain has TRBV14 and TRBJ2-7; a weak D match, TRBD2 (5 bases). The germline V gene encodes CDR1 SGHDN and CDR2 FVKESK. The V end lost 1 base, the J end lost 2 bases, and 15 bases lay between the germline ends. There are 16 residues in the CDR3. CDR3 in amino acids: CASSQALGLYTYEQYF. The CDR3, as DNA: TGTGCCAGCAGCCAAGCCTTAGGACTTTATACCTACGAGCAGTACTTC.

This chain uses TRBV6-6 with TRBJ1-5, with D unclear. Trimming pared 3 bases from V and 1 base from J, leaving 10 bases between. CDR3 length: 15 amino acids. CDR1 and CDR2 (germline): MNHNY, SVGAGI (reference sequence). The CDR3 here is CASSYAQMSNQPQHF. CDR3 bases: TGTGCCAGCAGTTATGCACAGATGAGCAATCAGCCCCAGCATTTT.

The rearrangement links TRBV7-9 to TRBJ1-1; D remains unclear. Trimming stripped 5 bases from V and 1 base from J, with 11 bases between. The CDR3 is 14 residues long. Germline V gene sequence: CDR1 SEHNR, CDR2 FQNEAQ (reference sequence). As DNA, the CDR3 is TGTGCCAGCAGCCACCCCGGGAAGAACACTGAAGCTTTCTTT. It encodes CASSHPGKNTEAFF.

The rearrangement links TRBV7-9 to TRBJ2-7; 7 bases fit TRBD1. The CDR3 sequence is 14 residues long. The germline CDR1 and CDR2 sequences are SEHNR and FQNEAQ (reference sequence). J gave up 4 bases and V 5 bases, and 8 bases lay outside the gene matches. The CDR3 loop is CASSLTGAEYEQYF. CDR3 nucleotide sequence: TGTGCCAGCAGCCTAACAGGGGCGGAGTACGAGCAGTACTTC.

The chain has TRBV11-2 and TRBJ2-7; unclear D gene. The CDR3 runs to 15 residues. In germline, CDR1 is SGHAT, CDR2 FQNNGV. The V end lost 1 base, the J end lost 3 bases, and 13 bases lay between the germline ends. CDR3 DNA sequence: TGTGCCAGCAGCTTAGTATCTCATGAACACTACGAGCAGTACTTC. It codes for CASSLVSHEHYEQYF. The variable domain in full, with the rest retrieved from reference TRBV11-2 and TRBJ2-7, is EAGVAQSPRYKIIEKRQSVAFWCNPISGHATLYWYQQILGQGPKLLIQFQNNGVVDDSQLPKDRFSAERLKGVDSTLKIQPAKLEDSAVYLCASSLVSHEHYEQYFGPGTRLTVT.

The J gene is TRBJ1-1, the V gene TRBV4-3; possibly TRBD1 for D (5 bases). There are 14 residues in the CDR3. V was clipped by 1 base and J by 4 bases, with 10 bases between them. CDR1 LGHNA and CDR2 YSLEER come from the germline V gene. CDR3 in amino acids: CASSQVQGGTEAFF. DNA for the CDR3: TGCGCCAGCAGCCAAGTGCAGGGAGGCACTGAAGCTTTCTTT.